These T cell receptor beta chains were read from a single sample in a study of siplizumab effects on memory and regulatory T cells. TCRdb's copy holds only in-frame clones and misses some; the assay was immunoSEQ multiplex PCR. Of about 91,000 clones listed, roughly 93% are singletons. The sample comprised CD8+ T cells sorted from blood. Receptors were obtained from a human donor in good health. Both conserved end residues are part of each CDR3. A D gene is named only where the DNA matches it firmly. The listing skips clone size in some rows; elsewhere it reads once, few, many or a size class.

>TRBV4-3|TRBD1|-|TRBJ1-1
TGCGCCAGCAGCCACGGGACAGGGGGGACTGAAGCTTTCTTT
CASSHGTGGTEAFF
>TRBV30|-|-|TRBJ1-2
TGTGCCTGGAGTGGGATCCAGGGGACTGGCTACACCTTC
CAWSGIQGTGYTF
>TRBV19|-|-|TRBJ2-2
TGTGCCAGTAGTATGGGTAGCGGTGGGACCGGGGAGCTGTTTTTT
CASSMGSGGTGELFF
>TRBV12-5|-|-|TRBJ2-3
TGTGCTAGTGGCCGAGGGGTAGATACGCAGTATTTT
CASGRGVDTQYF
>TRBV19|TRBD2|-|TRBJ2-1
TGTGCCAGTAGTATCTTAGCGGGGGGATCCAATGAGCAGTTCTTC
CASSILAGGSNEQFF
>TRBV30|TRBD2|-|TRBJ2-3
TGTGCCTGGAGGGGTACTAGCGGGAGATCCCCAGATACGCAGTATTTT
CAWRGTSGRSPDTQYF
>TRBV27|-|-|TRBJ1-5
TGTGCCAGCAAAGACAGTGATAGCAATCAGCCCCAGCATTTT
CASKDSDSNQPQHF
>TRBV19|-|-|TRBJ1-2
TGTGCCAGTAGTATAGGTCAGGTTTACGATCAAGAGCCCTATGGCTACACCTTC
CASSIGQVYDQEPYGYTF
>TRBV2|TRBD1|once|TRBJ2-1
TGTGCCAGCAGTCCCTACAGGGGGCTCGAGCAGTTCTTC
CASSPYRGLEQFF
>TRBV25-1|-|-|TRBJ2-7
TGTGCCAGCAGTGAAAGTGTTGGCGAGCAGTACTTC
CASSESVGEQYF
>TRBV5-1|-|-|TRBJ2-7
TGCGCCAGCAGCTTGGGGACAGCGGGCGAGCAGTACTTC
CASSLGTAGEQYF
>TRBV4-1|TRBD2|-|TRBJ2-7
TGCGCCAGCAGCCAAGATAGCGGGGGTTCCTACGAGCAGTACTTC
CASSQDSGGSYEQYF
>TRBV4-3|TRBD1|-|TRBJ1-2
TGCGCCAGCAGCCCTGGACAGGGCGACTATGGCTACACCTTC
CASSPGQGDYGYTF
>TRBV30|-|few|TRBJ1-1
TGTGCCTGGAACCGACCTATGGAGACTGAAGCTTTCTTT
CAWNRPMETEAFF
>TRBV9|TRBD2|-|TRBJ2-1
TGTGCCAGCAGCTTTACTATAGCGGGAGTAGGTGAGCAGTTCTTC
CASSFTIAGVGEQFF
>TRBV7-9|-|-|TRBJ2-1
TGTGCCAGCGGCGGGACCAGGAATGAGCAGTTCTTC
CASGGTRNEQFF
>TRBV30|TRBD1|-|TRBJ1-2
TGTGCCACCGAGGGGGCGCAAGGCTATGGCTACACCTTC
CATEGAQGYGYTF
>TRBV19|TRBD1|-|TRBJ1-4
TGTGCCAGTAGTCAAGGGGGCGCGTTTGAAAAACTGTTTTTT
CASSQGGAFEKLFF
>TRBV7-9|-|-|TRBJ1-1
TGTGCCAGCAGCTTAGGGGTCGGGAACACTGAAGCTTTCTTT
CASSLGVGNTEAFF
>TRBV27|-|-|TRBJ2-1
TGTGCCAGCAGTTTGAACAGGCTGAATGAGCAGTTCTTC
CASSLNRLNEQFF
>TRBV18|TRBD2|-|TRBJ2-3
TGTGCCAGCTCACCGGCTAGCGGGAGCACAGATACGCAGTATTTT
CASSPASGSTDTQYF
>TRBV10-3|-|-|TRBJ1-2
TGTGCCATCAGTGAGGACGGACAAGCTAACTATGGCTACACCTTC
CAISEDGQANYGYTF
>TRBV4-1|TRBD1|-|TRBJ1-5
TGCGCCAGCAGCCAAGCTCTCTTCGGGACAGGCAATCAGCCCCAGCATTTT
CASSQALFGTGNQPQHF
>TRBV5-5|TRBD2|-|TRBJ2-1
TGTGCCAGCAGCTTGACTAGCGGGGGATACAATGAGCAGTTCTTC
CASSLTSGGYNEQFF
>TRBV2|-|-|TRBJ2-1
TGTGCCAGCAGTGGGTCCCTAGGCCTCTCCTACAATGAGCAGTTCTTC
CASSGSLGLSYNEQFF
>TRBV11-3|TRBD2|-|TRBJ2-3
TGTGCCAGCAGCGAGCGGGGTCCAGATACGCAGTATTTT
CASSERGPDTQYF
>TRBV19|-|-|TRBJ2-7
TGTGCCAGTAGTCCGTCGGACGGACACTACGAGCAGTACTTC
CASSPSDGHYEQYF
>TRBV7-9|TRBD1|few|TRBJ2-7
TGTGCCAGCAGCTTAAGCCCGGACAGGGATTACGAGCAGTACTTC
CASSLSPDRDYEQYF
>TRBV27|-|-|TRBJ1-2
TGTGCCAGCAGTCCTGGGACTTCCTATGGCTACACCTTC
CASSPGTSYGYTF
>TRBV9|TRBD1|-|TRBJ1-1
TGTGCCAGCAGCGGGGGGACAGGACAGAACACTGAAGCTTTCTTT
CASSGGTGQNTEAFF
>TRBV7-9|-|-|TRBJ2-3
TGTGCCAGCAGCTCAACCAAAGACACCGCAGATACGCAGTATTTT
CASSSTKDTADTQYF
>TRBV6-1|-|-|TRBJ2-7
TGTGCCAGCAGTGAAGGGGCGGGTTTCTTCTACGAGCAGTACTTC
CASSEGAGFFYEQYF
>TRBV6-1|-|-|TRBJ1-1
TGTGCCAGCATCCAAGGGGTTGAGAACACTGAAGCTTTCTTT
CASIQGVENTEAFF
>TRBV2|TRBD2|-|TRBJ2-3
TGTGCCAAGCGGGGGGGGCCGAACACAGATACGCAGTATTTT
CAKRGGPNTDTQYF
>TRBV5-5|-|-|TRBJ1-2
TGTGCCAGCAGCTTAGGAGACAGCAACTATGGCTACACCTTC
CASSLGDSNYGYTF
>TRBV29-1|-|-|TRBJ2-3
TGCAGCGTTCCCCACCCCTCAGGGATTGGAGATACGCAGTATTTT
CSVPHPSGIGDTQYF
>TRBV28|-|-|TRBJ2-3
TGTGCCAGCACCCCACGGTTGCGGGCCCTCACAGATACGCAGTATTTT
CASTPRLRALTDTQYF
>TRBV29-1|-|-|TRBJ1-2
TGCAGCGTCGGGGTTGGCTACACCTTC
CSVGVGYTF
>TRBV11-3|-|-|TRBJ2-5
TGTGCCAGCAGCTCGTACGGGGAGTTACAGACCCAGTACTTC
CASSSYGELQTQYF
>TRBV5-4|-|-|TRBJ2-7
TGTGCCAGCAGCTTTGGGGGCCACGAGCAGTACTTC
CASSFGGHEQYF
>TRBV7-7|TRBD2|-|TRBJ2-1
TGTGCTAGCAGCCCGCGGGGGACTACCTACAATGAGCAGTTCTTC
CASSPRGTTYNEQFF
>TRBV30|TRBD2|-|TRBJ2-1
TGTGCCTGGAGTTCAAGCGGGAGAGTAAGAGAGCAGTTCTTC
CAWSSSGRVREQFF
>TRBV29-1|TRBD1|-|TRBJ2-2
TGCAGCGTGGGATTCCGGGACAGGGATACCACCGGGGAGCTGTTTTTT
CSVGFRDRDTTGELFF
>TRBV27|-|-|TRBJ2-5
TGTGCCAGCAGTTTATCCGGGCGGGGAGCGAGAGAGACCCAGTACTTC
CASSLSGRGARETQYF
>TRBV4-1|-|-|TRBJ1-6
TGCGCCAGCAGCCAGGGGGAAAATAATTCACCCCTCCACTTT
CASSQGENNSPLHF
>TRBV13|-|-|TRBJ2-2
TGTGCCAGCAGCTTAGACGGAGAGAACACCGGGGAGCTGTTTTTT
CASSLDGENTGELFF
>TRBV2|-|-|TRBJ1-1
TGTGCCACCAAAGTGGGTGGGACTGAAGCTTTCTTT
CATKVGGTEAFF
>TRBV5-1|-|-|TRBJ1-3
TGCGCCAGCAGCTTGGAACTCGGGACTGGAAACACCATATATTTT
CASSLELGTGNTIYF
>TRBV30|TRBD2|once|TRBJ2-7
TGTGCCTGGAGTGTGGGTAGCGGGAAGATCTACGAGCAGTACTTC
CAWSVGSGKIYEQYF
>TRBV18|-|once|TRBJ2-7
TGTGCCAGCTCCCTGAGCTACGAGCAGTACTTC
CASSLSYEQYF
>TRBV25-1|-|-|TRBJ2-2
TGTGCCAGCAGTGCCGTAACCGGGGAGCTGTTTTTT
CASSAVTGELFF
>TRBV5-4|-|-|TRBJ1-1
TGTGCCAGCAGCTTGGGAGGTGGGGGCACTGAAGCTTTCTTT
CASSLGGGGTEAFF
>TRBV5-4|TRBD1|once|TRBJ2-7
TGTGCCAGCAGCATACAGGGGAATGAGGACGAGCAGTACTTC
CASSIQGNEDEQYF
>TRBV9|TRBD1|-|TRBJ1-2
TGTGCCAGCAGCGGCTTAACAGGGGACTCTCTCTATGGCTACACCTTC
CASSGLTGDSLYGYTF
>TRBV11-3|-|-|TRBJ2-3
TGTGCCAGCAGCTTAGGGACTCACAGAGGCACAGATACGCAGTATTTT
CASSLGTHRGTDTQYF
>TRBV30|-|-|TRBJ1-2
TGTGCCTGGACCCCCGGGGGGAATTGGGACGGCTACACCTTC
CAWTPGGNWDGYTF
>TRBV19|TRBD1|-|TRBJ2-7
TGTGCCAGTAGTCAACTTCCGGGACAGGGCGACTACGAGCAGTACTTC
CASSQLPGQGDYEQYF
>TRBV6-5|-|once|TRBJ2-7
TGTGCCAGCAGTTATTACGAATCCTACGAGCAGTACTTC
CASSYYESYEQYF
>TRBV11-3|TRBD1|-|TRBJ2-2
TGTGCCAGCAGCCCCAGGACAGGGGGAACCGGGGAGCTGTTTTTT
CASSPRTGGTGELFF
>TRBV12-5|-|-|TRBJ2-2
TGTGCTAGTGGTTTGGTTACAGGGCACACCGGGGAGCTGTTTTTT
CASGLVTGHTGELFF